This T cell receptor (beta chain) is from a study of T-cell memory formation after mild COVID-19. Overall study results and limits: CD4/CD8 balance characterized clones contracting day 15 to 85, and CD4+ skew characterized later expanders. Contracting CD4+ clones were located mainly in CM and EM, and CD8+ clones in EMRA.

There are many counts of this clonotype. Its antigen remains unidentified. V lost 0 bases and J lost 5, with 4 bases in between. Germline V lookup: CDR1 SGHVS, CDR2 FNYEAQ. This CDR3 is 12 amino acids long. TCRdb recomputed calls from the 5' RACE reads with MiXCR, one row per CDR3 protein. The sample lists a few hundred thousand distinct CDR3 sequences, 7.5% to 9.5% occurring once. This TCR was sampled from a man between 18 and 29 years old who had mild COVID-19 (a few samples of this study predate the infection). Cell type and time point are not known. Sequenced input: PBMCs or a T cell subset sorted from them (not recorded which). The V call is TRBV7-6, the J call TRBJ2-5; D unresolved. DNA of the CDR3: TGTGCCAGCAGCTTAGCAATGGAGACCCAGTACTTC. This encodes CASSLAMETQYF.